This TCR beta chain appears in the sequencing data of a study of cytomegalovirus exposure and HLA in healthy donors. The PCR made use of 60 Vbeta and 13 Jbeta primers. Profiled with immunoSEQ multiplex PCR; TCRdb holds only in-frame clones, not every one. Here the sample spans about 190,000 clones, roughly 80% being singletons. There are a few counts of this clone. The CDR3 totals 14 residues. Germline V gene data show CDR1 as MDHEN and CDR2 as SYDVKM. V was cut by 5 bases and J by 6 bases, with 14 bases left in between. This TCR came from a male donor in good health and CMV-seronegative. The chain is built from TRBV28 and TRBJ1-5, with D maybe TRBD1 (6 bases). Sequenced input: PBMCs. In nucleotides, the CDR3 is TGTGCCAGCAGTCTCCCAGGGGATACTCAGCCCCAGCATTTT. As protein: CASSLPGDTQPQHF.